Sequencing of this TCR beta chain was carried out in a study of blood T cell repertoires in COVID-19. CDR1 and CDR2 from the germline V gene are MDHEN and SYDVKM. After removal of 8 bases from V and 4 bases from J, the junction contained 10 bases not matched to a gene. The CDR3 totals 14 residues. In the authors' methods: How many nucleated cells were present was estimated from reference gene primer amplification. Clones were sequenced by immunoSEQ multiplex PCR, and TCRdb holds only the in-frame ones, with some missing. That table supplies the V and J calls and clone size; D and trimming were determined from the DNA. The sample has roughly 100,000 clones, roughly 79% seen once.

This chain uses TRBV28 with TRBJ1-2; TRBD1 matches at 7 bases. The specimen sequenced was peripheral blood. The TCR sequence derives from a man aged 80 or over with COVID-19, enrolled during active disease. The CDR3 protein is CASRGTATFYGYTF. The CDR3 DNA reads TGTGCCAGCCGGGGGACAGCAACCTTCTATGGCTACACCTTC.